The 12 T cell receptor gamma chains given below trace back to one sample, sequenced in a study of γδ T cells in repeated Plasmodium falciparum infection. TCRdb re-processed the multiplex PCR reads using CATT. This sample has tens of thousands of gamma-chain clones, with 1.4% to 1.5% found just once. Flow sorting of PBMC yielded separate Vgamma9/Vdelta2+ and Vdelta2-negative gammadelta T cell populations for bulk repertoire analysis. The sequencing sample was made of gamma-delta T cells from blood. Source of these receptors: a pool of human donors (malaria-infected and uninfected, not separated).

This clone was detected many times. The protein that TCRdb holds for this DNA derives from a much larger clone and differs from the translated DNA at residue 3, which likely indicates a read error; the protein shown here is translated from the DNA. V usage is TRGV9 and J usage is TRGJP. The V gene's germline CDR1 is GITISATS and CDR2 ISYDGTV (reference sequence). The CDR3 contains 16 residues. The chain's CDR3 is CASWEVVELGKKIKVF. In nucleotides, the CDR3 is TGTGCCTCGTGGGAGGTGGTAGAGTTGGGCAAAAAAATCAAGGTATTT.

This clone appeared a few times. TCRdb pairs this DNA with a much larger clone's protein that differs at residue 13, likely a read error; the protein shown was translated from the DNA. The chain is built from TRGV9 and TRGJP. As TCRdb names no J gene, one was assigned here on the basis of a DNA match to germline. The germline CDR1 and CDR2 sequences are GITISATS and ISYDGTV (reference sequence). This CDR3 comprises 18 residues. In nucleotides, the CDR3 is TGTGCCTTGTGGGAGGCTGCGACGGGAGAGTTGGGCAGAAAAATCAAGGTATTT. This translates into CALWEAATGELGRKIKVF.

This clone has only a few counts. The protein that TCRdb holds for this DNA derives from a much larger clone and differs from the translated DNA at residue 5, which likely indicates a read error; the protein shown here is translated from the DNA. The rearrangement uses TRGV9 and TRGJ1 or TRGJ2. Assignment of the J gene here rests on matching the DNA to germline, because TCRdb gives none. Per the germline V gene, CDR1 is GITISATS and CDR2 is ISYDGTV (reference sequence). This CDR3 region has 14 residues. The chain's CDR3 is CALWVVQRGPKKLF. CDR3 DNA sequence: TGTGCCTTGTGGGTGGTGCAGAGGGGGCCTAAGAAACTCTTT.

Ten or more counts support this clone. The protein held in TCRdb is that of a much larger clone and does not match this DNA's translation at residue 8, likely because of a read error; the protein shown is translated from the DNA. The J gene is TRGJ1 or TRGJ2, the V gene TRGV2. This CDR3 has 14 amino acids. V gave up 0 bases and J gave up 6 bases; unmatched junction bases: 8. From germline, CDR1 is EGSNGY and CDR2 YDSYNSKV. CDR3 amino acids: CATWDGRGSYKKLF. CDR3 nucleotide sequence: TGTGCCACCTGGGACGGGCGGGGTTCTTATAAGAAACTCTTT.

As concerns this clone: For this DNA, TCRdb reports the protein of a much larger clone, which diverges at residue 6, most likely from a read error; the protein presented here is translated directly from the DNA. This rearrangement joins TRGV9 to TRGJ1 or TRGJ2. TCRdb supplies no J gene; here it was assigned by aligning the nucleotide sequence to germline. V was pared by 3 bases and J by 3 bases, with 8 bases of the junction left unmatched. CDR3 length: 14 amino acids. The V gene's germline CDR1 is GITISATS and CDR2 ISYDGTV (reference sequence). CDR3 residues: CALWEMHGYYKKLF. As DNA, the CDR3 is TGTGCCTTGTGGGAGATGCACGGTTATTATAAGAAACTCTTT.

This clone was picked up many times. This DNA's translation differs at residue 10 from TCRdb's protein, which comes from a much larger clone; a read error is likely, and the protein shown is translated from the DNA. The gene calls are TRGV9 and TRGJP. TCRdb supplies no J gene; here it was assigned by aligning the nucleotide sequence to germline. The CDR3 totals 17 residues. Losses at the gene ends were 0 bases for V and 12 bases for J; bases not matched to a gene: 11. In germline, CDR1 is GITISATS, CDR2 ISYDGTV (reference sequence). The CDR3 DNA sequence: TGTGCCTTGTGGGAGGTGCAAGGGGGGTCGGGCAAAAAAATCAAGGTATTT. This sequence encodes CALWEVQGGSGKKIKVF.

This clone was observed at least ten times. This DNA's translation and the protein TCRdb lists, from a much larger clone, do not match at residue 3, likely due to a read error; the protein shown is translated from the DNA. The chain couples TRGV4 to TRGJ1 or TRGJ2. The V gene's germline CDR1 is EGSTGY and CDR2 YDSYTSSV. This CDR3 region has 13 residues. The CDR3 nucleotides read TGTGCCCCCTGGGATGGGAATTATTATAAGAAACTCTTT. Protein: CAPWDGNYYKKLF.

To note about this clone: TCRdb records a much larger clone's protein for this DNA, with a difference at residue 4 that likely arises from a read error; the protein given is the translation of the DNA. The sample carries other DNA sequences with the same CDR3. J is TRGJP and V is TRGV9. Here the J gene was assigned by germline matching of the DNA, as TCRdb has none. CDR3 length: 18 residues. The germline CDR1 and CDR2 sequences are GITISATS and ISYDGTV (reference sequence). This CDR3 is CALREDNKGELGKKIKVF. The CDR3 DNA reads as TGCGCCTTGCGGGAGGACAATAAGGGGGAGTTGGGCAAAAAAATCAAGGTATTT.

This clone was recorded at least ten times. The V and J genes are TRGV9 and TRGJP. The CDR3 totals 16 residues. The germline V gene has CDR1 GITISATS and CDR2 ISYDGTV (reference sequence). V shed 1 base, J shed 7 bases, and the junction held 4 bases outside the gene matches. CDR3 protein: CALWEVYELGKKIKVF. The CDR3 DNA reads as TGTGCCTTGTGGGAGGTTTATGAGTTGGGCAAAAAAATCAAGGTATTT.

A few counts support this clone. The TCRdb protein, from a much larger clone, departs from this DNA's translation at residue 10, likely by read error; the protein shown derives from the DNA. V usage is TRGV8 and J usage is TRGJP2. Here the J gene was assigned by germline matching of the DNA, as TCRdb has none. There are 14 residues in the CDR3. Germline CDR1 VENAVY, CDR2 YDSYNSRV. This CDR3 reads CATWDKSSDGIKTF. For the CDR3, the DNA is TGTGCCACCTGGGATAAGAGTAGTGATGGGATCAAGACGTTT.

This clone was picked up many times. Given a far larger clone just one base away, this is likely a sequencing read error. Other DNA sequences in the sample encode the same CDR3. The CDR3 DNA is TGCGCCTTGTGGGAGCCCGACGGTTATAAGAAACTCTTT. Translating it yields CALWEPDGYKKLF. J is TRGJ1 or TRGJ2 and V is TRGV9. Here the J gene came from matching the DNA to germline, since TCRdb omits it. CDR1 and CDR2 from the germline V gene are GITISATS and ISYDGTV (reference sequence). The CDR3 consists of 13 residues.

Notes on this clone: It is likely a read error: a sequence one base away is far more abundant. This same CDR3 is encoded by further DNA sequences in the sample. The J gene is TRGJ1 or TRGJ2, the V gene TRGV5. As TCRdb names no J gene, one was assigned here on the basis of a DNA match to germline. This CDR3 comprises 14 residues. V was clipped by 4 bases and J by 6 bases; unmatched bases: 12. Germline V gene sequence: CDR1 VINAFY, CDR2 YDVSNSKD. This CDR3 is CATWERPMSYKKLF. In DNA form, the CDR3 reads TGTGCCACCTGGGAAAGACCAATGAGTTATAAGAAACTCTTT.